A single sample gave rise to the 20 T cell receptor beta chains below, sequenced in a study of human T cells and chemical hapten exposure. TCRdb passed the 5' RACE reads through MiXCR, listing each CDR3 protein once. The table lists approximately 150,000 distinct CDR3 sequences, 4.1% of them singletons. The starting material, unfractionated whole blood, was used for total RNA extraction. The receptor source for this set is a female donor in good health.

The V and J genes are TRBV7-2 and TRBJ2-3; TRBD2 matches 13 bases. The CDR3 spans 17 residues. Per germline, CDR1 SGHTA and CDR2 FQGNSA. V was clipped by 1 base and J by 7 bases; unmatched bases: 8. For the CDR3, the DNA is TGTGCCAGCAGCTTAGTGGCGGGGACTAGCGGGGTCCATACGCAGTATTTT. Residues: CASSLVAGTSGVHTQYF.

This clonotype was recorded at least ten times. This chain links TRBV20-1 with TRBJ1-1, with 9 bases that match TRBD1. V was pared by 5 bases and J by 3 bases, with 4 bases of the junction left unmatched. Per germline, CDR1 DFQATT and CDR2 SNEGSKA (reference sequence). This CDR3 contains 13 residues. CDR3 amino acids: CSARRQGDTEAFF. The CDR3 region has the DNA TGCAGTGCTCGGAGACAGGGGGACACTGAAGCTTTCTTT.

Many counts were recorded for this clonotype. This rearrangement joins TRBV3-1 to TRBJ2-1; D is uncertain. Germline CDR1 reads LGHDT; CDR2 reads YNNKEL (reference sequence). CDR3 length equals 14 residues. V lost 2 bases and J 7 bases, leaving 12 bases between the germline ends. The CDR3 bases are TGTGCCAGCAGCCAAAATGAAGGTACGAATGAGCAGTTCTTC. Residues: CASSQNEGTNEQFF.

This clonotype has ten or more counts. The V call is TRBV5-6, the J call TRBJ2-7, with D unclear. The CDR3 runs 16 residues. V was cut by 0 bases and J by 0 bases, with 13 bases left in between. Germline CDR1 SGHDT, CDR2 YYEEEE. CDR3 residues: CASSLAIGVNSYEQYF. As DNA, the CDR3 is TGTGCCAGCAGCTTGGCTATAGGCGTCAACTCCTACGAGCAGTACTTC.

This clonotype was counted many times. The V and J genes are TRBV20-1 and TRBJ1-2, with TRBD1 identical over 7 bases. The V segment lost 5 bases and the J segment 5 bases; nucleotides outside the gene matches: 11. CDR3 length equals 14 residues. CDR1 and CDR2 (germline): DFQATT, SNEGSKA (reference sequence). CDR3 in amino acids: CSAGAYRGLYGYTF. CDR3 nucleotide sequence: TGCAGTGCTGGAGCTTACAGGGGATTATATGGCTACACCTTC.

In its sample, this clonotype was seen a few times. The CDR3 is CASSISGGAYEQYF. CDR3 in DNA: TGTGCCAGCAGCATCAGCGGGGGGGCCTACGAGCAGTACTTC. The rearrangement uses TRBV7-3 and TRBJ2-7, with 10 positions matching TRBD2. Trimming took 5 bases from V and 2 from J; bases not matched to a gene: 3. The CDR3 spans 14 residues. The germline CDR1 and CDR2 sequences are SGHTA and FQGTGA.

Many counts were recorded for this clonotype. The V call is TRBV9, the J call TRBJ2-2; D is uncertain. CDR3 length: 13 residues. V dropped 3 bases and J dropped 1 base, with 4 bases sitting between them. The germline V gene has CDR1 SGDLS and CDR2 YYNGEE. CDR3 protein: CASSDLNTGELFF. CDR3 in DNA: TGTGCCAGCAGCGACCTGAACACCGGGGAGCTGTTTTTT.

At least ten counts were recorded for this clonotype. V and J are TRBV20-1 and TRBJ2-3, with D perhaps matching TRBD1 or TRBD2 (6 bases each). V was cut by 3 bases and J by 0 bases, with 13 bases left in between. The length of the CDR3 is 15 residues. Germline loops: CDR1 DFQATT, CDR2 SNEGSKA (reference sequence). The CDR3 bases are TGCAGTGCTAGCGGGGGCGGTACTAGCACAGATACGCAGTATTTT. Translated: CSASGGGTSTDTQYF.

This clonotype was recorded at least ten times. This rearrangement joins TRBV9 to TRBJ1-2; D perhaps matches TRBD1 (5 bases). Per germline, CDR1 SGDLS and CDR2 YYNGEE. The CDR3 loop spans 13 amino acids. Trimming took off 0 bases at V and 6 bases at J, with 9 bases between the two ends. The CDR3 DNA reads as TGTGCCAGCAGCGTAGAAGGGGTCAATGGCTACACCTTC. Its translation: CASSVEGVNGYTF. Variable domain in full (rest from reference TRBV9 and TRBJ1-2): DSGVTQTPKHLITATGQRVTLRCSPRSGDLSVYWYQQSLDQGLQFLIQYYNGEERAKGNILERFSAQQFPDLHSELNLSSLELGDSALYFCASSVEGVNGYTFGSGTRLTVV.

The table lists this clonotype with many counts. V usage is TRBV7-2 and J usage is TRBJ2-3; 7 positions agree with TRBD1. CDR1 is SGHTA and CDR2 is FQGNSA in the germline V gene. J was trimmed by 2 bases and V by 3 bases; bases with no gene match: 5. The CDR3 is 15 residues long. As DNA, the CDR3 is TGTGCCAGCAGCTTTAGGGGGCTCCCCACAGATACGCAGTATTTT. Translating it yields CASSFRGLPTDTQYF.

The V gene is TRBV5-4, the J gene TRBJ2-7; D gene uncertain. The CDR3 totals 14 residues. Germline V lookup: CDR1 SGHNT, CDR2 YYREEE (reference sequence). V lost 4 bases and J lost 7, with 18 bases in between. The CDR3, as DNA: TGTGCCAGCAGCATGCGGTTGGGGTTCGGGGAGCAGTACTTC. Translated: CASSMRLGFGEQYF.

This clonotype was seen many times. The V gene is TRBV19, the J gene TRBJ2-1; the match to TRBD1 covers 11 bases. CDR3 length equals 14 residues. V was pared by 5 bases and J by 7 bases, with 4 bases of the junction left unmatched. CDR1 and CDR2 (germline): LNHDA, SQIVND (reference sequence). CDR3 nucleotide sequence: TGTGCCAGTAGTCTGCGGGACAGGGGGAATGAGCAGTTCTTC. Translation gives CASSLRDRGNEQFF. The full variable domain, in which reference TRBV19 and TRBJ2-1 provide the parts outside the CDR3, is DGGITQSPKYLFRKEGQNVTLSCEQNLNHDAMYWYRQDPGQGLRLIYYSQIVNDFQKGDIAEGYSVSREKKESFPLTVTSAQKNPTAFYLCASSLRDRGNEQFFGPGTRLTVL.

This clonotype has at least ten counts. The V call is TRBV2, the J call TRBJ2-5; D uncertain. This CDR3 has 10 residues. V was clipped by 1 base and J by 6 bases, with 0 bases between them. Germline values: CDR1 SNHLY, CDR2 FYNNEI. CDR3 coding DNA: TGTGCCAGCAGTGAAGAGACCCAGTACTTC. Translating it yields CASSEETQYF.

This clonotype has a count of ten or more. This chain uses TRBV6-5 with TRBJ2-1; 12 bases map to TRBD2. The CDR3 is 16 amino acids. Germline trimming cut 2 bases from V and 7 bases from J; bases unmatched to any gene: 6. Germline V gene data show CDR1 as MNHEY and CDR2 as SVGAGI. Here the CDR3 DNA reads TGTGCCAGCAGTTACCTGCCTAGCGGGGGGGATAATGAGCAGTTCTTC. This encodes CASSYLPSGGDNEQFF.

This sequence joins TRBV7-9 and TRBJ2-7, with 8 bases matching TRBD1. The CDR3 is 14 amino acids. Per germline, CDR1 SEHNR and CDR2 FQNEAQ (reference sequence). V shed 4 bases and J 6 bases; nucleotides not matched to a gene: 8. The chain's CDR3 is CASSSGTGPSEQYF. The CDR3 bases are TGTGCCAGCAGCTCCGGGACAGGTCCATCCGAGCAGTACTTC.

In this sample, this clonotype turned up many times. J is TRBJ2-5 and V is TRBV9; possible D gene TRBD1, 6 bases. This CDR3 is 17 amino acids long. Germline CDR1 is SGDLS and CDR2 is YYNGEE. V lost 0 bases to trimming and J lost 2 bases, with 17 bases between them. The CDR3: CASSVGGRAGDQETQYF. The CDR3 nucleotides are TGTGCCAGCAGCGTAGGAGGCCGGGCAGGGGATCAAGAGACCCAGTACTTC.

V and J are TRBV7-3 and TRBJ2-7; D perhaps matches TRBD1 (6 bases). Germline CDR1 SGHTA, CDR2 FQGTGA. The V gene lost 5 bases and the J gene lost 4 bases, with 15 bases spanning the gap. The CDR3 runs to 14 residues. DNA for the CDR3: TGTGCCAGCAGCCGCACAGGGCGATCTTACGAGCAGTACTTC. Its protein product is CASSRTGRSYEQYF.

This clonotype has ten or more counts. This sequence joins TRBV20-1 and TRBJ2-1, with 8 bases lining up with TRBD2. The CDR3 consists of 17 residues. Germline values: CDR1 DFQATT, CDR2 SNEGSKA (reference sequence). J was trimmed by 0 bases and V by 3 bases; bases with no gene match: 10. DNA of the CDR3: TGCAGTGCTAGGGGGACCGGAGCGGGGGCCTCCTACAATGAGCAGTTCTTC. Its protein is CSARGTGAGASYNEQFF.

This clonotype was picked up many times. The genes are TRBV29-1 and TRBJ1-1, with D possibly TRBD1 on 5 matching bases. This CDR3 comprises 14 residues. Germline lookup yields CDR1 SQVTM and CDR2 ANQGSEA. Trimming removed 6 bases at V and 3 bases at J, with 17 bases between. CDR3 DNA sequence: TGCAGCGTCCAGCCCGGGACGCCGGACACTGAAGCTTTCTTT. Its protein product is CSVQPGTPDTEAFF.

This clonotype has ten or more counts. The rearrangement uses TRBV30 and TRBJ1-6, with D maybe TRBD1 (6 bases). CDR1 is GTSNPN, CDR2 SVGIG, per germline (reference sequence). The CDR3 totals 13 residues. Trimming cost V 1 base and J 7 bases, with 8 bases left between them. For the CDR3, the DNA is TGTGCCTGGAGTGAAACAGGGAATTCACCCCTCCACTTT. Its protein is CAWSETGNSPLHF.